This entry is about one TCR beta chain. This sample was taken from a study of control samples from healthy donors and cancer patients. V lost 3 bases, J lost 0 bases, and 6 bases lay in between. Germline V gives CDR1 LNHNV, CDR2 YYDKDF (reference sequence). The CDR3 runs 14 residues. The assay was immunoSEQ multiplex PCR, and TCRdb's table has in-frame clones only and misses some. This table has over 85,000 clones, about 91% appearing once. Source material: blood. The genes are TRBV15 and TRBJ1-3; D is unclear. This receptor was identified in a woman younger than 30 in good health. CDR3 in amino acids: CATSRGISGNTIYF. The CDR3 bases are TGTGCCACCAGCAGGGGGATCTCTGGAAACACCATATATTTT.